This T cell receptor (beta chain) was profiled in a study of technical replicates of blood from a few donors. The table came from immunoSEQ multiplex PCR; TCRdb's copy has only in-frame clones and leaves some out. The sample has 65,000 to 80,000 clones; approximately 98% are singletons. The CDR3 contains 12 residues. The germline V gene has CDR1 MNHNY and CDR2 SVGAGI (reference sequence). The ends were cut back, 5 bases at V and 5 bases at J, with 10 bases in the middle. Sequencing was done on a sample of T cells isolated from PBMCs. The clonotype originates from a human donor in good health. The chain employs TRBV6-6 and TRBJ2-7; D not resolved. The CDR3 region has the DNA TGTGCCAGCAGTCACAATGAGGACGAGCAGTACTTC. Its protein is CASSHNEDEQYF.